These T cell receptor beta chains were read from a single sample in a study of patients and donors after allogeneic stem cell transplantation. TCRdb ran MiXCR on the RT-PCR reads and lists one entry per CDR3 protein. The data show 150,000 to 250,000 distinct CDR3 sequences, with 41% seen just once and about 33% held by the top ten. The sequencing sample was made of blood, either unsorted or a sorted T cell fraction (not recorded which). These receptors were taken from a human donor who was either an allogeneic HSCT recipient or a stem cell or donor lymphocyte infusion donor (not recorded which). It is not recorded whose cells these are; they may come from a transplant donor. CDR3s include the opening cysteine and the closing phenylalanine or tryptophan. A D gene is named only where the DNA matches it firmly. A row's size may be missing; if present it is once, few, many or a size class.

J gene	V gene	CDR3 length	clone size	D gene	CDR3 DNA	CDR3 protein
TRBJ1-1	TRBV5-1	16	few	NA	TGCGCCAGCAGCCCGCACCTGGGCAGGGTCGACACTGAAGCTTTCTTT	CASSPHLGRVDTEAFF
TRBJ1-5	TRBV12-3/TRBV12-4	16	NA	NA	TGTGCCAGCAAAACCGCGACCCCGTCTAGCAATCAGCCCCAGCATTTT	CASKTATPSSNQPQHF
TRBJ1-1	TRBV30	13	few	NA	TGTGCCTGGACCCGGGAGATGAACACTGAAGCTTTCTTT	CAWTREMNTEAFF
TRBJ2-7	TRBV18	13	few	NA	TGTGCCAGCTCACCGGACTGGGATACCGAGCAGTACTTC	CASSPDWDTEQYF
TRBJ2-1	TRBV7-3	14	NA	NA	TGTGCCAGCAGCCCGAGACTCGCCTCCAATGAGCAGTTCTTC	CASSPRLASNEQFF
TRBJ1-2	TRBV12-3/TRBV12-4	13	few	TRBD1	TGTGCCAGCAGGAATTGGGACAGGGGCGGCTACACCTTC	CASRNWDRGGYTF
TRBJ2-2	TRBV27	15	NA	NA	TGTGCCAGCAGTCCCGCACGGTTGAACACCGGGGAGCTGTTTTTT	CASSPARLNTGELFF
TRBJ1-4	TRBV5-1	15	NA	NA	TGCGCCAGCAGCATAGGACGGGGAGATAATGAAAAACTGTTTTTT	CASSIGRGDNEKLFF
TRBJ2-1	TRBV7-2	19	NA	TRBD2	TGTGCCAGCAGCTTGAATTCCCGGACTAGCGGGATATTCCACAATGAGCAGTTCTTC	CASSLNSRTSGIFHNEQFF
TRBJ2-1	TRBV7-9	19	NA	TRBD2	TGTGCCAGCAGCTTGGGGACTAGCGGCCTTTTAAGCTCCTACAATGAGCAGTTCTTC	CASSLGTSGLLSSYNEQFF
TRBJ1-2	TRBV5-1	13	few	NA	TGCGCCAGCAGCTTGTCCGAGTCCTATGGCTACACCTTC	CASSLSESYGYTF
TRBJ1-1	TRBV18	14	few	NA	TGTGCCAGCTCACCACCAGGTCCGGGACAAGAAGCTTTCTTT	CASSPPGPGQEAFF
TRBJ2-1	TRBV6-5	13	NA	NA	TGTGCCAGCAGCGGGGGTACCTACAATGAGCAGTTCTTC	CASSGGTYNEQFF
TRBJ1-6	TRBV5-6	13	few	NA	TGTGCCAGCAGCTTGGAGGGATCCTCGCCCCTCCACTTT	CASSLEGSSPLHF
TRBJ2-7	TRBV10-3	14	few	NA	TGTGCCATTAGAGTGACAGGAGGATCCTACGAGCAGTACTTC	CAIRVTGGSYEQYF
TRBJ1-2	TRBV6-1	14	few	NA	TGTGCCAGCAGTGAAGCGCTAGGGGACTATGGCTACACCTTC	CASSEALGDYGYTF
TRBJ2-2	TRBV6-5	15	NA	TRBD2	TGTGCCAGCAGTTCACTAGCGGGTAACACCGGGGAGCTGTTTTTT	CASSSLAGNTGELFF
TRBJ1-1	TRBV24-1	15	few	TRBD1	TGTGCCACCAGTGATTCCGGGACAGTGGCCACTGAAGCTTTCTTT	CATSDSGTVATEAFF
TRBJ1-1	TRBV20-1	12	few	NA	TGCACAGCTACAGATCTGAACACTGAAGCTTTCTTT	CTATDLNTEAFF
TRBJ2-1	TRBV29-1	14	once	TRBD2	TGCAGCGCGGCTACTAGCGCGTCCTACAATGAGCAGTTCTTC	CSAATSASYNEQFF
TRBJ2-5	TRBV29-1	14	NA	NA	TGCAGCGTCCCCCTGAAGGACAGACAAGAGACCCAGTACTTC	CSVPLKDRQETQYF
TRBJ1-5	TRBV12-3/TRBV12-4	15	NA	TRBD1	TGTGCCAGCAGTGGTTCGGGACAGCCCAATCAGCCCCAGCATTTT	CASSGSGQPNQPQHF
TRBJ1-5	TRBV28	16	many	NA	TGTGCCAGCAGTTTAACAGACCTGCGGGGGGGTCAGCCCCAGCATTTT	CASSLTDLRGGQPQHF
TRBJ2-4	TRBV5-1	14	few	NA	TGCGCCAGCAGCTTGGGACATCCCGAAAACATTCAGTACTTC	CASSLGHPENIQYF
TRBJ2-7	TRBV20-1	14	NA	NA	TGCAGTGCTCGCCGGAGAGCGGTGTCCTACGAGCAGTACTTC	CSARRRAVSYEQYF
TRBJ1-2	TRBV27	15	NA	NA	TGTGCCAGCAGTTTATGGGCAGATCCATACTATGGCTACACCTTC	CASSLWADPYYGYTF
TRBJ2-2	TRBV5-1	16	NA	TRBD1	TGCGCCAGCAGCTCCCTCGGGACAGGGGCCACCGGGGAGCTGTTTTTT	CASSSLGTGATGELFF
TRBJ2-2	TRBV24-1	14	few	TRBD2	TGTGCCACCAGTGTCGCGGGAGGCCGCGGGGAGCTGTTTTTT	CATSVAGGRGELFF